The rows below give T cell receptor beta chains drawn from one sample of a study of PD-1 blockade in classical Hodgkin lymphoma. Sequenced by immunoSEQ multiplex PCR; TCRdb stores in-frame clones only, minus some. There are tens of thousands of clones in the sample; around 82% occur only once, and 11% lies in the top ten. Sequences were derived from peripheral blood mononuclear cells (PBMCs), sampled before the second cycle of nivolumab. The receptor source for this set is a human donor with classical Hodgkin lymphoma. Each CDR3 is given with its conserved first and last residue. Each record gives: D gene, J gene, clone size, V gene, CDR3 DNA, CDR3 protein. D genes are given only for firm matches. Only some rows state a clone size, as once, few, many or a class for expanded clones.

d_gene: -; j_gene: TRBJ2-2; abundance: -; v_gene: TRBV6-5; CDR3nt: TGTGCCAGCACCCCCCAGTGGGACACCGGGGAGCTGTTTTTT; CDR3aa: CASTPQWDTGELFF
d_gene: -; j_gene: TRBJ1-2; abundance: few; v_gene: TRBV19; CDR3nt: TGTGCCAGTAGTATAGGTTCCGGCTATGGCTACACCTTC; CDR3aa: CASSIGSGYGYTF
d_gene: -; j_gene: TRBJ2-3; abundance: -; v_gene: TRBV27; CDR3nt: TGTGCCAGCAGTTATCGATACACAGATACGCAGTATTTT; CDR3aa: CASSYRYTDTQYF
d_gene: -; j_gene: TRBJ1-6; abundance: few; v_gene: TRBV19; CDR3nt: TGTGCCAGTAGTCCGCGACAGGAAGTAAATTCACCCCTCCACTTT; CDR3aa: CASSPRQEVNSPLHF
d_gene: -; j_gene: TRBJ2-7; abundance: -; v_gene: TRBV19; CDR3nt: TGTGCCAGTTCGCCAGGGGCCTACGAGCAGTACTTC; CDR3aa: CASSPGAYEQYF
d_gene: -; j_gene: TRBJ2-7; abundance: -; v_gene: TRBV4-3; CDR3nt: TGCGCCAGCAGCTCGGGTATGAGGGACAACCGGGAGCAGTACTTC; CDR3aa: CASSSGMRDNREQYF
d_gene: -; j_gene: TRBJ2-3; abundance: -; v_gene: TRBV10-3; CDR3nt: TGTGCCATCAGTGAGGGGTCAACTGGCACAGATACGCAGTATTTT; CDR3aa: CAISEGSTGTDTQYF
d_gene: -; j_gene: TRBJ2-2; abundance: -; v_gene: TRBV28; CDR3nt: TGTGCCAGCAGTGGCGGACGTTGGGCGCGGTCGCCCGGGGAGCTGTTTTTT; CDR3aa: CASSGGRWARSPGELFF
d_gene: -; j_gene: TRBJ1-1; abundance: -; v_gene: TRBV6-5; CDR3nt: TGTGCCAGCAGTTACCGGACGTCGAACACTGAAGCTTTCTTT; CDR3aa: CASSYRTSNTEAFF
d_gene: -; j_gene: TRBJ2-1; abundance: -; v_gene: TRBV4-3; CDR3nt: TGCGCCAGCAGCCAAGAGGGCCCCCCGGGGTACAATGAGCAGTTCTTC; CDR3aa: CASSQEGPPGYNEQFF
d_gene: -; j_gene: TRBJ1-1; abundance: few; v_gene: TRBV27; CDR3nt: TGTGCCAGCTCGGGACGTCTCGAAGCTTTCTTT; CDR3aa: CASSGRLEAFF
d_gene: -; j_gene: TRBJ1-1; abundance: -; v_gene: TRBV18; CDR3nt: TGTGCCAGCTCACCACCTTTAGGGGGGACGGTTGAAGCTTTCTTT; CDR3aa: CASSPPLGGTVEAFF
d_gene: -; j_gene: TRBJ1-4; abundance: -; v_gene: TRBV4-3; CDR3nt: TGCGCCAGCAGCCAAGATCTTCGGGGGGTTACAGTAAAACTGTTTTTT; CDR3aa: CASSQDLRGVTVKLFF
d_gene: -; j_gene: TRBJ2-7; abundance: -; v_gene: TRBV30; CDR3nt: TGTGCCTGGAGTGTTGGATGGAGCCAGTACGAGCAGTACTTC; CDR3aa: CAWSVGWSQYEQYF
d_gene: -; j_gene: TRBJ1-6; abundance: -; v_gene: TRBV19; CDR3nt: TGTGCCAGTAGTCCTGGGACGGTGAATTCACCCCTCCACTTT; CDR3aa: CASSPGTVNSPLHF
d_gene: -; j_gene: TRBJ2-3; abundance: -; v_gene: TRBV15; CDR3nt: TGTGCCACCAGCAGTCCCGAAGCGGGGAGGGGGGATACGCAGTATTTT; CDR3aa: CATSSPEAGRGDTQYF
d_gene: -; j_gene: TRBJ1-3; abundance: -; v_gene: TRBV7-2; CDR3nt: TGTGCCAGCAGCTTCAGGTGGAGCTCTGGAAACACCATATATTTT; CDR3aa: CASSFRWSSGNTIYF
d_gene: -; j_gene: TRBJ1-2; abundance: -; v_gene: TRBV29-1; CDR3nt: TGCAGCGTTGTGGCAGTGAATGGCTACACCTTC; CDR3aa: CSVVAVNGYTF
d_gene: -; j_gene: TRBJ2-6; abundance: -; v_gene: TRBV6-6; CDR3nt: TGTGCCAGCGAGGCCGGACATCGCTCTGGGGCCAACGTCCTGACTTTC; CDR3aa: CASEAGHRSGANVLTF
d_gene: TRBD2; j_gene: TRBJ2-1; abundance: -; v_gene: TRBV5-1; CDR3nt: TGCGCCAGCAGCTCAACAACCGGGACTAGCCCTCCTAATGAGCAGTTCTTC; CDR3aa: CASSSTTGTSPPNEQFF
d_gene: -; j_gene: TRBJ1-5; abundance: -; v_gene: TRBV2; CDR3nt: TGTGCCAGCAGTTACGTTTATAGCAATCAGCCCCAGCATTTT; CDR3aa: CASSYVYSNQPQHF
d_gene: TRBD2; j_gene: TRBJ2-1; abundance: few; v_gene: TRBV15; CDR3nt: TGTGCCACCAGCAGCGGGGGGGCCTTGGACTATGAGCAGTTCTTC; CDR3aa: CATSSGGALDYEQFF
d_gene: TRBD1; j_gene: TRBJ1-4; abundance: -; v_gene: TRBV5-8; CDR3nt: TGTGCCAGCAGCTTCGGACAGGAGGGTAATGAAAAACTGTTTTTT; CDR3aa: CASSFGQEGNEKLFF
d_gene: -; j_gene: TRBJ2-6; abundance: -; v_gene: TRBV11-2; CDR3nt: TGTGCCAGCAGCCGCACCAGGTCTGGGGCCAACGTCCTGACTTTC; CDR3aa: CASSRTRSGANVLTF
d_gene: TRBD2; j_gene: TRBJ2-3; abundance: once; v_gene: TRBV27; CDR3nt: TGTGCCAGCAGTTTAAAAGCGGGGGGGCTCACAGATACGCAGTATTTT; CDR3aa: CASSLKAGGLTDTQYF
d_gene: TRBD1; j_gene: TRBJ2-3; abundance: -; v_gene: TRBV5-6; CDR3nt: TGTGCCAGCAGCACCGGGGGGACAGGGACGTATACGCAGTATTTT; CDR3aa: CASSTGGTGTYTQYF
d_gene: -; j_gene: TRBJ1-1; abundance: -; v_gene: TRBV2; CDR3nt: TGTGCCAGTCAGGGAGGTTGGAACACTGAAGCTTTCTTT; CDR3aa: CASQGGWNTEAFF
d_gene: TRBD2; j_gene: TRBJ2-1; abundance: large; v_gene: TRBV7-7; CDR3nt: TGTGCCAGCAGCCTCGGACTAGCGGCCTACAATGAGCAGTTCTTC; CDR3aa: CASSLGLAAYNEQFF
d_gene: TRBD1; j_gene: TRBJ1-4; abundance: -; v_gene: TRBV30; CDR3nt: TGTGCCTGGGGGGGACAGGGCGACGAAAAACTGTTTTTT; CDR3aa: CAWGGQGDEKLFF
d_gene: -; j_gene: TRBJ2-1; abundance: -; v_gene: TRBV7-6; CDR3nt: TGTGCCAGCAGCCCCACCGTGACGACAGGATCCTACAATGAGCAGTTCTTC; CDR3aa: CASSPTVTTGSYNEQFF
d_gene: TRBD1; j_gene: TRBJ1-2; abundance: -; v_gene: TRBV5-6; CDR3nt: TGTGCCAGCAATAGAGGGGGCGACTATGGCTACACCTTC; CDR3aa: CASNRGGDYGYTF
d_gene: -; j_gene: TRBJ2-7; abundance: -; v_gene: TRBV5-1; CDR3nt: TGCGCCAGCAGAAGAGCAGGGGCGTCAGGCGAGCAGTACTTC; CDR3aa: CASRRAGASGEQYF
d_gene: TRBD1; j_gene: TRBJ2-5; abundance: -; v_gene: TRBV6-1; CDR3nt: TGTGCCAGCACGCAGGGGGCAGTGGAGACCCAGTACTTC; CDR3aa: CASTQGAVETQYF
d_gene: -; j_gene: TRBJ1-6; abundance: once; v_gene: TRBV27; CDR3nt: TGTGCCAGCAGTTTAGGACCGCTCAGCTCCTATAATTCACCCCTCCACTTT; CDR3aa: CASSLGPLSSYNSPLHF
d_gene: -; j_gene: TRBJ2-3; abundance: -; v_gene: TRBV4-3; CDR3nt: TGCGCCAGCAGCCCTCGGGGGGCCGGCACAGATACGCAGTATTTT; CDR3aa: CASSPRGAGTDTQYF